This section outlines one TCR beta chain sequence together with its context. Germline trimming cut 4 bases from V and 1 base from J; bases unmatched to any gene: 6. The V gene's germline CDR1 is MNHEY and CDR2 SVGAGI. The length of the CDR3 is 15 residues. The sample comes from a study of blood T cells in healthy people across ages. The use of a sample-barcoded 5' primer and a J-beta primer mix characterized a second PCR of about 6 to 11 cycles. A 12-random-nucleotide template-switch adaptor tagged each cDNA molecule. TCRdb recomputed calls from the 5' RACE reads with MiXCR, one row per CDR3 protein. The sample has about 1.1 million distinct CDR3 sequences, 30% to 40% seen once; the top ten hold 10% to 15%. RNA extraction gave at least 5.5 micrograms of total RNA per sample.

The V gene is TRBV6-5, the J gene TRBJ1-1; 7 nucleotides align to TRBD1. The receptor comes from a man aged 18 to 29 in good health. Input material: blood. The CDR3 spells CASSSPGQRNTEAFF. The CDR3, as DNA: TGTGCCAGCAGTTCTCCGGGACAGAGGAACACTGAAGCTTTCTTT.